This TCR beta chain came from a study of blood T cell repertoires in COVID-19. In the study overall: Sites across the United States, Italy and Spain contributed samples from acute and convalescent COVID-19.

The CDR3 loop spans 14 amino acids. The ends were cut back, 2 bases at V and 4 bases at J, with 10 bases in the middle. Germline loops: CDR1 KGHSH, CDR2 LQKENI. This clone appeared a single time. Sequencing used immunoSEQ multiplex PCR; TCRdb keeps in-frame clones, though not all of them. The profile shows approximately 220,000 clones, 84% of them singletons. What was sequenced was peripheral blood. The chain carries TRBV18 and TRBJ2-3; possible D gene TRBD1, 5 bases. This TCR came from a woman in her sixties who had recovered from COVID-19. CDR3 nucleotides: TGTGCCAGCTCACCAGGACAAGGCCCAGATACGCAGTATTTT. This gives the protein CASSPGQGPDTQYF.